Listed below are T cell receptor beta chains from one sample, sequenced in a study of blood T cell repertoires in COVID-19. TCRdb's copy holds only in-frame clones and misses some; the assay was immunoSEQ multiplex PCR. The sample consists of fewer than 200,000 clones, about 80% of them appearing once. The sequenced material came from peripheral blood. The receptor source for this set is a man aged 65-85 years with active or convalescent COVID-19. The CDR3 runs from the conserved cysteine through the conserved F or W. D genes are given only for firm matches. Clone size, where shown, is once, few, many, or a class for clones that have expanded.

.,TRBJ2-1,.,TRBV9,CASSARGGRTYNEQFF,TGTGCCAGCAGCGCCCGCGGGGGCCGTACCTACAATGAGCAGTTCTTC
.,TRBJ2-7,.,TRBV30,CAWSPGRVYEQYF,TGTGCCTGGAGTCCAGGCAGGGTTTACGAGCAGTACTTC
TRBD2,TRBJ2-3,.,TRBV7-2,CASSQGVRTSGSDTQYF,TGTGCCAGCAGCCAGGGGGTGCGGACTAGCGGTTCAGATACGCAGTATTTT
TRBD1,TRBJ2-3,once,TRBV19,CASSNRDSYTQYF,TGTGCCAGTAGTAACCGGGACAGCTATACGCAGTATTTT
TRBD2,TRBJ2-1,.,TRBV5-1,CASSSLAGNSYNEQFF,TGCGCCAGCAGCTCTTTAGCGGGAAACTCCTACAATGAGCAGTTCTTC
TRBD1,TRBJ1-2,once,TRBV4-1,CASSQGQGANYGYTF,TGCGCCAGCAGCCAAGGACAGGGGGCTAACTATGGCTACACCTTC
TRBD1,TRBJ2-5,.,TRBV10-3,CAISTGTGGFETQYF,TGTGCCATCAGCACCGGGACAGGGGGCTTTGAGACCCAGTACTTC
.,TRBJ1-4,.,TRBV5-1,CASSLAGTPGEKLFF,TGCGCCAGCAGCTTGGCTGGGACACCCGGGGAAAAACTGTTTTTT
TRBD1,TRBJ1-2,few,TRBV6-5,CASSFGQGDGYTF,TGTGCCAGCAGTTTCGGACAGGGCGATGGCTACACCTTC
.,TRBJ2-5,.,TRBV7-2,CASSLYGSGEETQYF,TGTGCCAGCAGCTTATATGGGTCGGGAGAAGAGACCCAGTACTTC
.,TRBJ1-1,.,TRBV19,CASSIYRGAAEAFF,TGTGCCAGTAGTATATATCGGGGGGCGGCTGAAGCTTTCTTT
TRBD1,TRBJ2-7,.,TRBV6-5,CASSSRQGAISYEQYF,TGTGCCAGCAGTTCCCGACAGGGGGCTATCTCCTACGAGCAGTACTTC
.,TRBJ2-5,.,TRBV30,CAWGLETQYF,TGTGCCTGGGGACTTGAGACCCAGTACTTC
.,TRBJ2-3,many,TRBV14,CASRSGLSTDTQYF,TGTGCCAGCAGGTCGGGACTTAGCACAGATACGCAGTATTTT
.,TRBJ2-7,few,TRBV7-8,CASSLQEGARQYF,TGTGCCAGCAGCCTACAGGAGGGGGCACGGCAGTACTTC
TRBD1,TRBJ1-2,.,TRBV27,CASSSLLRDSRANYGYTF,TGTGCCAGCAGTTCACTCCTTAGGGACAGTCGAGCTAACTATGGCTACACCTTC
TRBD1,TRBJ1-1,.,TRBV7-9,CASSTGQGQTEAFF,TGTGCCAGCAGCACCGGACAGGGACAGACTGAAGCTTTCTTT
TRBD1,TRBJ1-2,once,TRBV6-5,CASSSTGPNYGYTF,TGTGCCAGCAGCTCGACAGGGCCTAACTATGGCTACACCTTC
TRBD2,TRBJ2-3,.,TRBV7-3,CASSFRPSGKDTQYF,TGTGCCAGCAGCTTCCGTCCTAGCGGGAAAGATACGCAGTATTTT
TRBD2,TRBJ2-3,few,TRBV4-2,CASELAGGRGDTQYF,TGTGCCAGCGAACTAGCGGGGGGGCGGGGAGATACGCAGTATTTT
TRBD1,TRBJ2-3,.,TRBV15,CASRGRDTQYF,TGTGCCTCCAGGGGGCGAGATACGCAGTATTTT
.,TRBJ1-6,once,TRBV19,CASSPDRNNSPLHF,TGTGCCAGTAGTCCTGACAGGAATAATTCACCCCTCCACTTT
.,TRBJ2-7,.,TRBV5-1,CASSFKFGGQSSYEQYF,TGCGCCAGCAGCTTTAAATTCGGCGGCCAAAGCTCCTACGAGCAGTACTTC
.,TRBJ1-1,.,TRBV30,CAWSVRRVRAEAFF,TGTGCCTGGAGTGTACGAAGGGTCAGGGCTGAAGCTTTCTTT
TRBD1,TRBJ1-1,.,TRBV3-1/TRBV3-2,CASSPRQGLNTEAFF,TGTGCCAGCAGCCCTCGACAGGGGTTGAACACTGAAGCTTTCTTT
TRBD1,TRBJ1-5,few,TRBV6-5,CASSAGTGSNQPQHF,TGTGCCAGCAGCGCCGGGACAGGGTCCAATCAGCCCCAGCATTTT
.,TRBJ1-2,.,TRBV28,CASSPPPGGANYGYTF,TGTGCCAGCAGCCCTCCTCCTGGGGGGGCTAACTATGGCTACACCTTC
TRBD1,TRBJ1-4,.,TRBV18,CASSQWGQNEKLFF,TGTGCCAGCTCACAATGGGGACAGAATGAAAAACTGTTTTTT
TRBD1,TRBJ1-1,.,TRBV19,CASSPVRQGANTEAFF,TGTGCCAGTAGTCCCGTAAGACAGGGGGCGAACACTGAAGCTTTCTTT
.,TRBJ2-1,once,TRBV19,CASSRASSNAYNEQFF,TGTGCCAGTAGTAGAGCATCTAGTAACGCCTACAATGAGCAGTTCTTC
.,TRBJ2-3,.,TRBV11-2,CASSSGTSTDTQYF,TGTGCCAGCAGCTCCGGGACTAGCACAGATACGCAGTATTTT
TRBD2,TRBJ2-3,.,TRBV5-1,CASSSSGSSTDTQYF,TGCGCCAGCAGCTCGAGCGGGAGTAGCACAGATACGCAGTATTTT
.,TRBJ1-5,.,TRBV30,CAWSKGNSNQPQHF,TGTGCCTGGAGTAAGGGGAATAGCAATCAGCCCCAGCATTTT
.,TRBJ1-5,.,TRBV30,CAWSASGLSVQPQHF,TGTGCCTGGAGTGCTTCAGGGCTTTCGGTCCAGCCCCAGCATTTT
TRBD2,TRBJ2-5,.,TRBV6-5,CASSYGRGGKETQYF,TGTGCCAGCAGCTACGGTCGGGGGGGGAAAGAGACCCAGTACTTC
.,TRBJ1-2,.,TRBV6-6,CASRGGNGGYTF,TGTGCCAGCAGGGGAGGGAACGGTGGCTACACCTTC